Below are 29 T cell receptor beta chains sequenced from a single sample in a study of OX40 agonist ivuxolimab in advanced cancers. The data were produced by immunoSEQ multiplex PCR, yet TCRdb's version contains in-frame clones alone and is incomplete. The profile shows around 26,000 clones, 79% of them singletons. Here the sequenced sample was CD4+ or CD8+ T cells sorted from blood, taken in a trial of the OX40 agonist ivuxolimab. These receptors came from an adult with an advanced solid tumor such as melanoma, head and neck, liver or kidney cancer.

In its sample, this clone was seen once. The chain employs TRBV7-9 and TRBJ2-3, with 7 bases matching TRBD2. CDR1 and CDR2 (germline): SEHNR, FQNEAQ (reference sequence). The CDR3 is made up of 16 amino acids. V lost 1 base, J lost 7 bases, and 11 bases stayed unmatched. The CDR3 sequence is CASSLVPSGSVYTQYF. CDR3 DNA sequence: TGTGCCAGCAGCTTAGTTCCTAGCGGAAGCGTTTATACGCAGTATTTT.

This chain links TRBV11-2 with TRBJ2-1; D unresolved. The CDR3 spans 14 residues. V was shortened by 5 bases and J by 8 bases, with 16 bases between the two germline ends. In germline, CDR1 is SGHAT, CDR2 FQNNGV. This CDR3 is CASSQGVPVDEQFF. The CDR3 DNA sequence: TGTGCCAGCAGCCAAGGTGTACCTGTGGATGAGCAGTTCTTC.

The chain couples TRBV6-6 to TRBJ1-3; D ambiguous. CDR1 and CDR2 (germline): MNHNY, SVGAGI (reference sequence). V lost 3 bases and J 7 bases, leaving 10 bases between the germline ends. This CDR3 spans 13 amino acids. The CDR3 region is CASSYGSANTIYF. CDR3 bases: TGTGCCAGCAGTTATGGATCGGCCAACACCATATATTTT.

The chain employs TRBV5-8 and TRBJ1-5; D uncertain. Looked up from germline, CDR1 is SGHTS and CDR2 is YDEGEE. Trimming took 0 bases from V and 7 from J, leaving 11 bases between them. CDR3 length: 14 amino acids. The CDR3 sequence: CASSLGPTVQPQHF. DNA for the CDR3: TGTGCCAGCAGCTTGGGACCGACGGTCCAGCCCCAGCATTTT.

V is TRBV6-7 and J is TRBJ1-4; D gene uncertain. TRBV6-7 carries the ORF label, with uncertain function. V dropped 0 bases and J dropped 4 bases, with 9 bases sitting between them. The CDR3 has 15 amino acids. CDR3: CASSYSQGINEKLFF. CDR3 nucleotide sequence: TGTGCCAGCAGTTACTCACAAGGGATTAATGAAAAACTGTTTTTT.

The chain combines TRBV15 with TRBJ2-1; TRBD1 matches 9 bases. The CDR3 spans 16 residues. Germline V gives CDR1 LNHNV, CDR2 YYDKDF (reference sequence). Trimming cost V 0 bases and J 8 bases; bases outside gene matches: 8. CDR3 nucleotides: TGTGCCACCAGCAGAGAAGCGGGACAGGGTAACGATGAGCAGTTCTTC. This translates into CATSREAGQGNDEQFF.

This clone is labeled as medium-sized. The chain is built from TRBV5-4 and TRBJ2-3; possibly TRBD1 or TRBD2 for D (5 bases each). CDR3 length: 14 residues. Germline-derived CDR1 and CDR2 are SGHNT and YYREEE (reference sequence). Trimming shortened V by 0 bases and J by 6 bases, and 11 bases separated the two germline ends. CDR3 nucleotide sequence: TGTGCCAGCAGCTTGGGGTCGGGACCGGATACGCAGTATTTT. This translates into CASSLGSGPDTQYF.

Worth noting for this clone: Other nucleotide sequences from this sample produce the same CDR3. This rearrangement joins TRBV7-3 to TRBJ2-5; D gene uncertain. CDR3 length: 13 amino acids. Trimming shortened V by 0 bases and J by 5 bases, and 7 bases separated the two germline ends. Looked up from germline, CDR1 is SGHTA and CDR2 is FQGTGA. CDR3 bases: TGTGCCAGCAGCTTAACCCCGAGGGAGACCCAGTACTTC. Translated, it gives CASSLTPRETQYF.

This clone was counted a single time. The chain joins TRBV28 to TRBJ2-5; D perhaps matches TRBD2 (6 bases). The CDR3 runs to 17 residues. V lost 5 bases and J 0 bases, leaving 19 bases between the germline ends. Germline loops: CDR1 MDHEN, CDR2 SYDVKM. This chain's CDR3 is CASSPLSGLPYQETQYF. The CDR3 coding sequence is TGTGCCAGCAGTCCCCTTTCGGGACTGCCGTACCAAGAGACCCAGTACTTC.

The rearrangement joins TRBV15 to TRBJ2-5; D may be TRBD1 or TRBD2 (6 bases each). Deletions cut 1 base from V and 5 bases from J, with 11 bases between. There are 14 residues in the CDR3. CDR1 and CDR2 (germline): LNHNV, YYDKDF (reference sequence). The CDR3 DNA reads TGTGCCACCAGCAGAGGGGGGGCGTTGGAGACCCAGTACTTC. It codes for CATSRGGALETQYF.

This clone was detected only once. The genes are TRBV7-3 and TRBJ2-1; perhaps TRBD2 as D (5 bases). The CDR3 runs 13 residues. Per the germline V gene, CDR1 is SGHTA and CDR2 is FQGTGA. V lost 5 bases and J lost 8, with 13 bases in between. The CDR3 protein is CASSPRGPDEQFF. DNA for the CDR3: TGTGCCAGCAGCCCCAGAGGGCCGGATGAGCAGTTCTTC.

This clone has more than one count but fewer than ten. The J gene is TRBJ2-7, the V gene TRBV27; no definite D call. The CDR3 spans 13 residues. Trimming took 8 bases from V and 0 from J, leaving 11 bases between them. Per the germline V gene, CDR1 is MNHEY and CDR2 is SMNVEV (reference sequence). CDR3 nucleotides: TGTGCCAGCGCTGATCAAGACTCCTACGAGCAGTACTTC. It yields the protein CASADQDSYEQYF.

The chain uses TRBV4-1 and TRBJ2-2, with D tentatively TRBD2 (6 bases). The CDR3 sequence is 15 residues long. Between the trimmed V and J ends, which lost 1 base and 7 bases, there was a span of 13 bases. Germline values: CDR1 MGHRA, CDR2 YSYEKL. Here the CDR3 DNA reads TGCGCCAGCAGCCAAGCCTCTCTGGGGGGCGGGGAGCTGTTTTTT. Protein: CASSQASLGGGELFF.

The J gene is TRBJ2-3, the V gene TRBV10-3, with D unresolved. The CDR3 sequence is 14 residues long. The germline CDR1 and CDR2 sequences are ENHRY and SYGVKD. V was trimmed by 2 bases and J by 4 bases, leaving 10 bases between them. The CDR3 here is CAISEPLAPDTQYF. CDR3 coding DNA: TGTGCCATCAGTGAGCCTTTGGCTCCAGATACGCAGTATTTT.

The rearrangement links TRBV15 to TRBJ1-5; maybe TRBD1 (5 bases). Germline V gene sequence: CDR1 LNHNV, CDR2 YYDKDF (reference sequence). The CDR3 covers 16 residues. V gave up 5 bases and J gave up 1 base, with 15 bases separating them. CDR3 bases: TGTGCCACCAGCTTCCTCCCCTCAGGGAGCAATCAGCCCCAGCATTTT. It translates to CATSFLPSGSNQPQHF.

The chain uses TRBV4-1 and TRBJ1-5; 7 bases map to TRBD1. The V gene's germline CDR1 is MGHRA and CDR2 YSYEKL. The CDR3 covers 15 residues. V lost 5 bases to trimming and J lost 1 base; unmatched junction nucleotides: 5. Here the CDR3 DNA reads TGCGCCAGCAGCGAAGCGGACAGGAGCAATCAGCCCCAGCATTTT. Translating gives CASSEADRSNQPQHF.

This clone was seen a single time. V is TRBV21-1 and J is TRBJ2-1; the table calls TRBD1, which could not be checked here. TRBV21-1 is annotated as a pseudogene. The CDR3 sequence is 17 residues long. The CDR3 is CASSFPLGGELDNEQFF. The CDR3 DNA follows: TGTGCCAGCAGCTTCCCACTAGGGGGAGAATTAGACAATGAGCAGTTCTTC.

This clone was recorded only once. V is TRBV11-2 and J is TRBJ2-7; 8 bases fit TRBD1. The CDR3 totals 14 residues. J was trimmed by 4 bases and V by 3 bases; bases with no gene match: 5. From germline, CDR1 is SGHAT and CDR2 FQNNGV. CDR3 loop: CASSFRRGLYEQYF. CDR3 nucleotides: TGTGCCAGCAGCTTCCGCAGGGGGCTATACGAGCAGTACTTC.

V and J are TRBV2 and TRBJ1-1, with D unresolved. The CDR3 consists of 12 residues. Trimming took 7 bases from V and 0 from J, leaving 6 bases between them. In germline, CDR1 is SNHLY, CDR2 FYNNEI. The CDR3 DNA reads TGTGCCAGCATTTGGTTGAACACTGAAGCTTTCTTT. It translates to CASIWLNTEAFF. Based on the CDR3 plus reference TRBV2 and TRBJ1-1, the full variable domain is EPEVTQTPSHQVTQMGQEVILRCVPISNHLYFYWYRQILGQKVEFLVSFYNNEISEKSEIFDDQFSVERPDGSNFTLKIRSTKLEDSAMYFCASIWLNTEAFFGQGTRLTVV.

This clone was seen a handful of times. In DNA form, the CDR3 reads TGCAGTGCTAGAGATCCCCAAACCCAGTACTTC. Encoded protein: CSARDPQTQYF. V gene TRBV20-1 combines with J gene TRBJ2-5; unclear D gene. This CDR3 region has 11 residues. Germline CDR1 is DFQATT and CDR2 is SNEGSKA (reference sequence). Trimming pared 0 bases from V and 8 bases from J, leaving 7 bases between.

This clone showed up just once. V and J are TRBV19 and TRBJ1-1; weak D call: TRBD1 (6 bases). The CDR3 length is 15 residues. Looked up from germline, CDR1 is LNHDA and CDR2 is SQIVND (reference sequence). Trimming shortened V by 5 bases and J by 4 bases, and 17 bases separated the two germline ends. This CDR3 is CASSSSFGGFTEAFF. The CDR3 coding sequence is TGTGCCAGTAGTTCCTCCTTCGGGGGCTTCACTGAAGCTTTCTTT.

The chain has TRBV23-1 and TRBJ2-5; 9 nucleotides match TRBD2. TRBV23-1 is known as an ORF, though its function is uncertain. V lost 1 base and J lost 4; bases outside the gene matches: 10. The CDR3 runs to 17 residues. CDR3 in DNA: TGCGCCAGCAGTCAATTCGGGCGGGGGGGATCTTTAGAGACCCAGTACTTC. Amino acids: CASSQFGRGGSLETQYF.

This chain uses TRBV5-6 with TRBJ2-3; D is unclear. Trimming removed 0 bases at V and 5 bases at J, with 13 bases between. The V gene's germline CDR1 is SGHDT and CDR2 YYEEEE. The CDR3 totals 15 residues. The CDR3 loop is CASSLGLGEVDTQYF. In DNA, the CDR3 is TGTGCCAGCAGCTTGGGACTGGGTGAAGTAGATACGCAGTATTTT. The full variable domain, its missing parts supplied by reference TRBV5-6 and TRBJ2-3, is DAGVTQSPTHLIKTRGQQVTLRCSPKSGHDTVSWYQQALGQGPQFIFQYYEEEERQRGNFPDRFSGHQFPNYSSELNVNALLLGDSALYLCASSLGLGEVDTQYFGPGTRLTVL.

This chain connects TRBV4-2 to TRBJ1-2, with unresolved D. Germline assignment: CDR1 LGHNA and CDR2 YNFKEQ. Deletions cut 0 bases from V and 3 bases from J, with 14 bases between. CDR3 size: 16 residues. The CDR3, as DNA: TGTGCCAGCAGCCAAGAAATTCTGGACGGGGACTATGGCTACACCTTC. It encodes CASSQEILDGDYGYTF.

This rearrangement joins TRBV7-6 to TRBJ2-3; D could derive from TRBD1 or TRBD2 (5 bases each). With 5 bases removed from V and 4 bases from J, the gap between germline ends came to 19 bases. This CDR3 comprises 16 residues. The germline V gene encodes CDR1 SGHVS and CDR2 FNYEAQ. Here the CDR3 reads CASSQSLRGRSDTQYF. In DNA, the CDR3 is TGTGCCAGCAGCCAGTCATTACGGGGACGGTCAGATACGCAGTATTTT. Variable domain in full (rest from reference TRBV7-6 and TRBJ2-3): GAGVSQSPRYKVTKRGQDVALRCDPISGHVSLYWYRQALGQGPEFLTYFNYEAQQDKSGLPNDRFSAERPEGSISTLTIQRTEQRDSAMYRCASSQSLRGRSDTQYFGPGTRLTVL.

This sequence joins TRBV2 and TRBJ2-2; the match to TRBD1 covers 8 bases. Per the germline V gene, CDR1 is SNHLY and CDR2 is FYNNEI. The length of the CDR3 is 16 residues. V was pared by 3 bases and J by 7 bases, with 10 bases of the junction left unmatched. In DNA form, the CDR3 reads TGTGCCAGCAGTGAGGGGCAGGGGGCGACCGGCGGGGAGCTGTTTTTT. Translation gives CASSEGQGATGGELFF.

The chain joins TRBV19 to TRBJ1-2; maybe TRBD1 (5 bases). V was pared by 7 bases and J by 6 bases, with 9 bases between. Germline CDR1 LNHDA, CDR2 SQIVND (reference sequence). The CDR3 runs to 11 residues. The CDR3, as DNA: TGTGCCAGTAAGGGGCAGAATGGCTACACCTTC. Translating gives CASKGQNGYTF.

V gene TRBV11-3 combines with J gene TRBJ2-2; D assignment may be TRBD1 or TRBD2 (5 bases each). This CDR3 is built from 16 residues. CDR1 and CDR2 (germline): SGHNT, YENEEA. Trimming removed 5 bases from V and 3 bases from J, with 16 bases in between. The CDR3 DNA is TGTGCCAGCAGCGCGAGGCTGGGGGTAGACACCGGGGAGCTGTTTTTT. Residues: CASSARLGVDTGELFF.

V gene TRBV5-4 combines with J gene TRBJ2-3; 7 positions agree with TRBD1. The CDR3 runs to 12 residues. The V segment lost 0 bases and the J segment 8 bases; nucleotides outside the gene matches: 0. The germline V gene has CDR1 SGHNT and CDR2 YYREEE (reference sequence). CDR3 sequence: CASSLGQGTQYF. The CDR3 nucleotides are TGTGCCAGCAGCTTGGGACAGGGTACGCAGTATTTT.